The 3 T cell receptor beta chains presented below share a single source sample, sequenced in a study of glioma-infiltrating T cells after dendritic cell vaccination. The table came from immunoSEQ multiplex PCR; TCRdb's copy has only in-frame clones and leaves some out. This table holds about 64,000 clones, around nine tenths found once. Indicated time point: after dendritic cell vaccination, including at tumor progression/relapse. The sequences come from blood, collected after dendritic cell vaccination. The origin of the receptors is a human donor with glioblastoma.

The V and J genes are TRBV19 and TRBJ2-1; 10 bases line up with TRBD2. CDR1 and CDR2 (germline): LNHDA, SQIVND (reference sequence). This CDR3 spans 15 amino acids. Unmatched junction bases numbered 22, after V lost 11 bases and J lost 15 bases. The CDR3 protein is CALTPRLAGPTAGFF. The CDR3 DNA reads TGTGCCTTGACACCCCGACTAGCGGGCCCCACCGCGGGGTTCTTC.

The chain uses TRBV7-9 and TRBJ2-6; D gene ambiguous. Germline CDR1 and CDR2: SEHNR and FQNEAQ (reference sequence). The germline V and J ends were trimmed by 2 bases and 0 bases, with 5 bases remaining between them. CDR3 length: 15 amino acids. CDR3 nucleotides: TGTGCCAGCAGCTTACCCTCCTCTGGGGCCAACGTCCTGACTTTC. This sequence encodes CASSLPSSGANVLTF.

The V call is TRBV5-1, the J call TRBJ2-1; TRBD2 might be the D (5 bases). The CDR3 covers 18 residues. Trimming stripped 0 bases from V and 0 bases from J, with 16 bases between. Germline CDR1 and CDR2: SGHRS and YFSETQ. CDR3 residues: CASSLGLQAASSYNEQFF. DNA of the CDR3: TGCGCCAGCAGCTTGGGGCTTCAAGCGGCTAGCTCCTACAATGAGCAGTTCTTC.